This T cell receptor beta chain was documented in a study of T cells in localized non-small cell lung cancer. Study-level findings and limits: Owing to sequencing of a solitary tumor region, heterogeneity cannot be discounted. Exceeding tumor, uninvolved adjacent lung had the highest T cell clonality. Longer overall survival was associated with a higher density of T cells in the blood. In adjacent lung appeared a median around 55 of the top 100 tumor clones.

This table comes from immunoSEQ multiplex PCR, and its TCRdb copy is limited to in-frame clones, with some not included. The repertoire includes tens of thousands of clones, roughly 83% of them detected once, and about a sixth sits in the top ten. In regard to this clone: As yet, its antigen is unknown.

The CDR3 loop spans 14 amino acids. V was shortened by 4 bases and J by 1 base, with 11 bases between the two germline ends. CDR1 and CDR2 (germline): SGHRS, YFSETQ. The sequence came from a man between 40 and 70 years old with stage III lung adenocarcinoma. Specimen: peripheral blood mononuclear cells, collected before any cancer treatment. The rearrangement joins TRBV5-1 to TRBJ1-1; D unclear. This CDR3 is CASSPTQWNTEAFF. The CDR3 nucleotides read TGCGCCAGCAGCCCGACCCAATGGAACACTGAAGCTTTCTTT.